This T cell receptor (beta chain) stems from a study of ipilimumab plus nivolumab after autologous stem cell transplantation. Study overall: The DLBCL group included primary refractory and relapsed cases. Study outcomes and limitations: Authors suggest TCR repertoire, Treg phenotype and gut microbiota support further study.

With regard to this clone: Its antigen is unknown.

Through week 26, nivolumab 3 mg/kg IV was given weeks 1, 4, 7, 10, then biweekly. Trimming removed 4 bases at V and 0 bases at J, with 11 bases between. The germline V gene has CDR1 SGHRS and CDR2 YFSETQ. The CDR3 consists of 16 residues. TCRdb keeps only in-frame clones here, not all; method: immunoSEQ multiplex PCR. The repertoire includes fewer than 20,000 clones, around 81% of them detected once, and roughly 23% sits in the top ten. This specimen consisted of PBMCs, obtained in a trial of ipilimumab plus nivolumab as post-transplant consolidation. The sequence was obtained from a male donor with diffuse large B-cell lymphoma. The rearrangement joins TRBV5-1 to TRBJ1-6; D may be TRBD1 (5 bases). The CDR3 bases are TGCGCCAGCAGCCCCGGGGGTAGCTCCTATAATTCACCCCTCCACTTT. This gives the protein CASSPGGSSYNSPLHF.